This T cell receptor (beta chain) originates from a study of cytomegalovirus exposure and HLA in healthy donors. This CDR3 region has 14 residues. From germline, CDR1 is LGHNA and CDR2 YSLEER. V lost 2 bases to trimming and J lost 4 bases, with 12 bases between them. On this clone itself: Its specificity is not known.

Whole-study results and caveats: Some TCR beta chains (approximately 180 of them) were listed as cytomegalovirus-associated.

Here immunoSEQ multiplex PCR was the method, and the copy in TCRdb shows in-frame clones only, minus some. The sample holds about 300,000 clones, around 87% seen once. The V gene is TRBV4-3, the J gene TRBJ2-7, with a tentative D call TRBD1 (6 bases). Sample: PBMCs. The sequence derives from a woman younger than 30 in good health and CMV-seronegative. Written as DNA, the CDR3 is TGCGCCAGCAGCCAAAGACAAGGGGGTTACGAGCAGTACTTC. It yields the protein CASSQRQGGYEQYF.